The 10 T cell receptor beta chains below all came from one sample that was sequenced in a study of blood T cell repertoires in COVID-19. The table came from immunoSEQ multiplex PCR; TCRdb's copy has only in-frame clones and leaves some out. Among some 39,000 clones listed, 76% were seen once. Sequencing used peripheral blood. These receptors originate from a man older than 75 with acute or convalescent COVID-19.

The table lists this clone with a few counts. The J gene is TRBJ2-3, the V gene TRBV9; D gene uncertain. Germline V gene data show CDR1 as SGDLS and CDR2 as YYNGEE. V shed 3 bases and J shed 3 bases, with 11 bases lying between them. The CDR3 contains 14 residues. For the CDR3, the DNA is TGTGCCAGCAGCGCCCCGAGGCTAACAGATACGCAGTATTTT. This sequence encodes CASSAPRLTDTQYF.

The V and J genes are TRBV7-8 and TRBJ2-3; 10 bases map to TRBD2. The CDR3 runs to 16 residues. Germline V gives CDR1 SGHVS, CDR2 FQNEAQ. V shed 4 bases, J shed 5 bases, and the junction held 9 bases outside the gene matches. This chain's CDR3 is CASSSLAGAGGDTQYF. The DNA of the CDR3 is TGTGCCAGCAGCTCCCTAGCGGGGGCGGGGGGAGATACGCAGTATTTT.

The chain links TRBV19 to TRBJ2-4; D is unresolved. With 3 bases removed from V and 1 base from J, the gap between germline ends came to 16 bases. Germline V gene sequence: CDR1 LNHDA, CDR2 SQIVND (reference sequence). This CDR3 has 17 residues. The CDR3 loop reads CASSISGVILAKNIQYF. CDR3 nucleotide sequence: TGTGCCAGTAGTATTAGTGGAGTGATTTTGGCCAAAAACATTCAGTACTTC.

A single count supports this clone. This chain uses TRBV28 with TRBJ1-4; D may be TRBD1 (6 bases). The germline CDR1 and CDR2 sequences are MDHEN and SYDVKM. This CDR3 comprises 17 residues. V was shortened by 2 bases and J by 0 bases, with 13 bases between the two germline ends. The CDR3 DNA sequence: TGTGCCAGCAGTTTAGTGATACAGGGATCAACTAATGAAAAACTGTTTTTT. The encoded protein is CASSLVIQGSTNEKLFF.

The chain is built from TRBV27 and TRBJ1-6, with D possibly matching TRBD1 (5 bases). CDR1 is MNHEY and CDR2 is SMNVEV in the germline V gene (reference sequence). V lost 2 bases and J lost 8, with 10 bases in between. The CDR3 consists of 14 residues. CDR3 sequence: CASSLLGLDSPLHF. The CDR3 DNA reads TGTGCCAGCAGTTTACTGGGGCTCGATTCACCCCTCCACTTT.

This rearrangement joins TRBV7-2 to TRBJ2-7; 11 bases fit TRBD2. This CDR3 spans 13 amino acids. Per germline, CDR1 SGHTA and CDR2 FQGNSA. J gave up 9 bases and V 4 bases, and 5 bases lay outside the gene matches. The CDR3 loop reads CASSYNSGGAQYF. The CDR3 DNA is TGTGCCAGCAGCTACAATAGCGGGGGGGCGCAGTACTTC.

This clone was counted a few times. The V call is TRBV5-8, the J call TRBJ1-3, with 7 positions matching TRBD1. CDR1 and CDR2 (germline): SGHTS, YDEGEE. V was clipped by 6 bases and J by 3 bases; unmatched bases: 18. The length of the CDR3 is 18 residues. Here the CDR3 reads CASIGLMSRGRGGNTIYF. The CDR3 bases are TGTGCCAGCATTGGGCTGATGTCGAGGGGGCGCGGTGGAAACACCATATATTTT.

This clone has only one observation. The chain carries TRBV29-1 and TRBJ1-5; D is unresolved. The germline gives CDR1 SQVTM, CDR2 ANQGSEA. The CDR3 is 12 residues long. The V end was cut by 4 bases, the J end by 4 bases, with 8 bases between. The CDR3 reads CSVGSENQPQHF. The CDR3 nucleotides are TGCAGCGTTGGCTCAGAAAATCAGCCCCAGCATTTT.

A few counts support this clone. This rearrangement joins TRBV27 to TRBJ2-1, with 7 bases fitting TRBD2. V shed 2 bases and J 3 bases; nucleotides not matched to a gene: 4. CDR3 length equals 15 residues. The germline V gene encodes CDR1 MNHEY and CDR2 SMNVEV (reference sequence). The CDR3 coding sequence is TGTGCCAGCAGTTTAGTAGCGGGTTACTACAATGAGCAGTTCTTC. As protein: CASSLVAGYYNEQFF.

This sequence joins TRBV2 and TRBJ2-7; 15 positions agree with TRBD2. Trimming removed 1 base from V and 7 bases from J; junction bases left unmatched: 8. Per germline, CDR1 SNHLY and CDR2 FYNNEI. The CDR3 has 17 residues. CDR3 coding DNA: TGTGCCAGCAGTGAAGGGTGGACTAGCGGGGGGGTCTGGGAGCAGTACTTC. Translation gives CASSEGWTSGGVWEQYF.